This T cell receptor (beta chain) emerged from a study of identical twins. Points on this clonotype: The antigen is undetermined.

MiXCR was run by TCRdb on the 5' RACE reads, yielding one entry per CDR3 protein. This table holds roughly 1,500,000 distinct CDR3 sequences, more than 30% found once. Study-level findings and limits: The models systematically underestimated how much out-of-frame TCR alpha was shared in monozygotic twins. Sharing of beta out-of-frame sequences by twins showed a weaker excess. Zero-insertion analyses might be partly confounded by invariant T cells like MAIT and iNKT.

The CDR3 has 17 residues. Germline CDR1 is SGHAT and CDR2 is FQNNGV. Trimming removed 1 base at V and 0 bases at J, with 13 bases between. The source material was cord blood. This receptor was taken from a newborn girl in good health. V gene TRBV11-2 combines with J gene TRBJ2-1; no clear D. CDR3 DNA sequence: TGTGCCAGCAGCTTAGCCTCCGCAGCTAGCTCCTACAATGAGCAGTTCTTC. This gives the protein CASSLASAASSYNEQFF.